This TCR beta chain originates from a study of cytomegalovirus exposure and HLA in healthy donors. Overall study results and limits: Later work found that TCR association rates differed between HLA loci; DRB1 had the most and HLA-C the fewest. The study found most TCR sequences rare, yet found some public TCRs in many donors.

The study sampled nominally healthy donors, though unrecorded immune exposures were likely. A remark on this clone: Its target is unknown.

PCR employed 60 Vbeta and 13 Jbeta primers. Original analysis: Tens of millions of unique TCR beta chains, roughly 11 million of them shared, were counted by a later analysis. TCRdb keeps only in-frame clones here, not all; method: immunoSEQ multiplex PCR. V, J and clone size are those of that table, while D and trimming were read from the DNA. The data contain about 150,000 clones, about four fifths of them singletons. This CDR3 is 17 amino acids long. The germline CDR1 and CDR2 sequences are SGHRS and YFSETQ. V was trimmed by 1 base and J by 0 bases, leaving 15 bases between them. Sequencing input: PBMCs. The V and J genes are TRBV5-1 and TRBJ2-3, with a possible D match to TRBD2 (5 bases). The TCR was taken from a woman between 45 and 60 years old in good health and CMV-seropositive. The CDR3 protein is CASSLFTAGESTDTQYF. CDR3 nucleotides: TGCGCCAGCAGCTTGTTCACAGCTGGGGAGAGCACAGATACGCAGTATTTT. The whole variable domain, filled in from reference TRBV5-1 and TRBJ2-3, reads KAGVTQTPRYLIKTRGQQVTLSCSPISGHRSVSWYQQTPGQGLQFLFEYFSETQRNKGNFPGRFSGRQFSNSRSEMNVSTLELGDSALYLCASSLFTAGESTDTQYFGPGTRLTVL.